Listed here are 31 T cell receptor beta chains from one sample, sequenced in a study of post-analysis software for immune sequencing data. Overall study results and limits: Controls had lower frequencies than patients of a handful of TRBV segments, which included TRBV5-6, TRBV5-1 and TRBV20-1.

For these TCRs, the target antigens are not known. Prepared TCR beta cDNA libraries contained unique molecular identifiers. TCRdb independently ran MiXCR on the PCR reads; one entry per CDR3 protein. The sample holds roughly 730,000 distinct CDR3 sequences, just under 30% seen once. The specimen sequenced was blood. Receptors were obtained from a girl under 18 with multiple sclerosis.

This clonotype has a count of ten or more. This chain links TRBV27 with TRBJ2-1; 12 nucleotides agree with TRBD2. After removal of 8 bases from V and 6 bases from J, the junction contained 17 bases not matched to a gene. Per germline, CDR1 MNHEY and CDR2 SMNVEV (reference sequence). The CDR3 has 18 residues. CDR3 sequence: CASLSLAGGLWRPNEQFF. CDR3 sequence (DNA): TGTGCCAGCCTCTCGCTAGCGGGAGGGCTTTGGCGCCCCAATGAGCAGTTCTTC.

The chain uses TRBV7-8 and TRBJ2-3, with 11 bases identical to TRBD2. This CDR3 comprises 16 residues. The V gene end was trimmed by 1 base and the J gene end by 5 bases; junction bases not matched to a gene: 5. Germline V gene lookup returns CDR1 SGHVS and CDR2 FQNEAQ. The CDR3 loop is CASSLVSGGAVDTQYF. The CDR3 region has the DNA TGTGCCAGCAGCTTAGTTAGCGGGGGGGCAGTAGATACGCAGTATTTT.

This clonotype was seen a handful of times. The CDR3 DNA sequence: TGCAGCGTTGCCCAGGGGAACACCGGGGAGCTGTTTTTT. Its translation is CSVAQGNTGELFF. V and J are TRBV29-1 and TRBJ2-2; D is perhaps TRBD1 (5 bases). With 4 bases removed from V and 1 base from J, the gap between germline ends came to 7 bases. The V gene's germline CDR1 is SQVTM and CDR2 ANQGSEA. The CDR3 is made up of 13 amino acids.

The chain is built from TRBV20-1 and TRBJ1-1; no definite D call. Trimming took off 5 bases at V and 4 bases at J, with 17 bases between the two ends. The CDR3 has 14 amino acids. CDR1 DFQATT and CDR2 SNEGSKA come from the germline V gene (reference sequence). CDR3 bases: TGCAGTGCTCTTAGGGCCGAAAGAGGCACTGAAGCTTTCTTT. Translation: CSALRAERGTEAFF.

V gene TRBV6-5 combines with J gene TRBJ2-7, with D possibly being TRBD2 (6 bases). Germline CDR1 MNHEY, CDR2 SVGAGI. V lost 3 bases to trimming and J lost 2 bases, with 23 bases between them. The CDR3 has 18 residues. Here the CDR3 reads CASSYAKNPGRLAYEQYF. The CDR3 DNA follows: TGTGCCAGCAGTTATGCTAAAAACCCAGGGAGGCTCGCCTACGAGCAGTACTTC.

The V and J genes are TRBV27 and TRBJ1-2, with D possibly being TRBD1 (6 bases). Germline V gives CDR1 MNHEY, CDR2 SMNVEV (reference sequence). The CDR3 loop spans 14 amino acids. Trimming removed 8 bases from V and 4 bases from J, with 17 bases in between. The CDR3 DNA is TGTGCCAGCGGGAGTACGGGGGCAAGCTATGGCTACACCTTC. It translates to CASGSTGASYGYTF.

This clonotype was observed a few times. The chain uses TRBV28 and TRBJ2-3, with D unresolved. This CDR3 comprises 17 residues. The V end lost 3 bases, the J end lost 2 bases, and 18 bases lay between the germline ends. Germline V gives CDR1 MDHEN, CDR2 SYDVKM. CDR3 protein: CASSFIKFLGSTDTQYF. Here the CDR3 DNA reads TGTGCCAGCAGTTTCATAAAATTCCTCGGGTCCACAGATACGCAGTATTTT.

J is TRBJ1-5 and V is TRBV6-2 or TRBV6-3; tentative D call: TRBD1 (5 bases). Germline CDR1 reads MNHEY; CDR2 reads SVGEGT. Trimming left V 7 bases short and J 5 bases short, with 18 bases between. This CDR3 has 15 amino acids. CDR3 residues: CASTELGRGYQPQHF. In DNA form, the CDR3 reads TGTGCCAGCACCGAGCTGGGACGGGGGTATCAGCCCCAGCATTTT.

This clonotype was seen repeatedly, ten times or more. The rearrangement uses TRBV4-3 and TRBJ2-3; 8 bases map to TRBD2. Trimming at V came to 0 bases and at J to 3 bases, leaving 8 bases not matched to a gene. The germline gives CDR1 LGHNA, CDR2 YSLEER. This CDR3 is built from 17 residues. The CDR3 DNA sequence: TGCGCCAGCAGCCAAGAGGGTCTCCGCGGGAGGACAGATACGCAGTATTTT. It encodes CASSQEGLRGRTDTQYF.

This clonotype has a handful of counts. The chain has TRBV6-5 and TRBJ1-1; D is perhaps TRBD1 (5 bases). This CDR3 spans 17 amino acids. CDR1 is MNHEY and CDR2 is SVGAGI in the germline V gene. Trimming left V 2 bases short and J 1 base short, with 17 bases between. The CDR3 DNA is TGTGCCAGCAGTTACCGCCCCCCACATACAGGGAACACTGAAGCTTTCTTT. Translation gives CASSYRPPHTGNTEAFF.

The genes are TRBV12-3 or TRBV12-4 and TRBJ2-2; TRBD2 aligns across 13 bases. CDR3 size: 16 residues. V shed 5 bases, J shed 5 bases, and the junction held 5 bases outside the gene matches. CDR3 residues: CASSRLAGGETGELFF. CDR3 in DNA: TGTGCCAGCAGTCGACTAGCGGGAGGTGAAACCGGGGAGCTGTTTTTT.

This sequence joins TRBV7-8 and TRBJ1-5; 8 positions agree with TRBD1. The CDR3 is made up of 18 amino acids. Germline values: CDR1 SGHVS, CDR2 FQNEAQ. Germline trimming cut 1 base from V and 3 bases from J; bases unmatched to any gene: 11. The CDR3 sequence is CASSLEIYWTGNNQPQHF. The CDR3 DNA reads as TGTGCCAGCAGCTTAGAGATTTATTGGACAGGGAACAATCAGCCCCAGCATTTT. Variable domain in full (rest from reference TRBV7-8 and TRBJ1-5): GAGVSQSPRYKVAKRGQDVALRCDPISGHVSLFWYQQALGQGPEFLTYFQNEAQLDKSGLPSDRFFAERPEGSVSTLKIQRTQQEDSAVYLCASSLEIYWTGNNQPQHFGDGTRLSIL.

This chain connects TRBV20-1 to TRBJ1-5; 10 bases map to TRBD1. CDR3 length equals 18 residues. V lost 5 bases to trimming and J lost 0 bases; unmatched junction nucleotides: 13. Germline-derived CDR1 and CDR2 are DFQATT and SNEGSKA (reference sequence). The DNA for the CDR3 is TGCAGTGCTGATACCGGGACAGGGGCCCGTTATAGCAATCAGCCCCAGCATTTT. This sequence encodes CSADTGTGARYSNQPQHF.

This clonotype came up a few times. The CDR3 sequence: CSAQERSRGTSTDTQYF. The CDR3 DNA follows: TGCAGTGCTCAAGAAAGGTCCCGCGGAACTAGCACAGATACGCAGTATTTT. The V call is TRBV20-1, the J call TRBJ2-3; D ambiguous. Trimming shortened V by 5 bases and J by 0 bases, and 21 bases separated the two germline ends. Germline CDR1 DFQATT, CDR2 SNEGSKA (reference sequence). The CDR3 contains 17 residues.

Only a few counts were recorded for this clonotype. J is TRBJ2-1 and V is TRBV7-2; 10 bases fit TRBD2. CDR1 is SGHTA, CDR2 FQGNSA, per germline. The CDR3 contains 17 residues. The V gene end was trimmed by 7 bases and the J gene end by 4 bases; junction bases not matched to a gene: 13. CDR3 amino acids: CASTRDPLAGLYNEQFF. Here the CDR3 DNA reads TGTGCCAGCACCCGCGACCCACTAGCGGGATTATACAATGAGCAGTTCTTC. The full variable domain, rest sourced from reference TRBV7-2 and TRBJ2-1, is GAGVSQSPSNKVTEKGKDVELRCDPISGHTALYWYRQSLGQGLEFLIYFQGNSAPDKSGLPSDRFSAERTGGSVSTLTIQRTQQEDSAVYLCASTRDPLAGLYNEQFFGPGTRLTVL.

This clonotype appeared once. This chain links TRBV7-9 with TRBJ1-1; 7 bases align to TRBD1. The length of the CDR3 is 13 residues. V lost 8 bases, J lost 2 bases, and 5 bases stayed unmatched. The germline V gene has CDR1 SEHNR and CDR2 FQNEAQ (reference sequence). The CDR3 region is CASHRGTNTEAFF. CDR3 coding DNA: TGTGCCAGCCACAGGGGAACAAACACTGAAGCTTTCTTT.

V is TRBV20-1 and J is TRBJ2-4, with 10 bases identical to TRBD1. The DNA end is more similar to TRBJ2-7, so the J call may be wrong. This CDR3 is built from 15 residues. Germline CDR1 and CDR2: DFQATT and SNEGSKA (reference sequence). The CDR3: CSARAPGQGFNEQYF. DNA of the CDR3: TGCAGTGCTAGAGCCCCGGGACAGGGGTTCAACGAGCAGTACTTC.

J is TRBJ2-5 and V is TRBV20-1; TRBD1 is a possible D gene (5 bases). Germline V gene sequence: CDR1 DFQATT, CDR2 SNEGSKA (reference sequence). The V end lost 8 bases, the J end lost 5 bases, and 15 bases lay between the germline ends. The CDR3 length is 12 residues. The DNA for the CDR3 is TGCAGTTGCAAAGGGCCAGGGGAGACCCAGTACTTC. It encodes CSCKGPGETQYF.

The sample holds a few counts of this clonotype. This sequence joins TRBV5-1 and TRBJ1-1; 8 positions match TRBD1. Trimming removed 4 bases from V and 4 bases from J; junction bases left unmatched: 6. The CDR3 runs 14 residues. Germline CDR1 SGHRS, CDR2 YFSETQ. The CDR3 DNA reads as TGCGCCAGCAGCCCGACAGGGGCGGGCACTGAAGCTTTCTTT. Translation: CASSPTGAGTEAFF.

This clonotype has more than one count but fewer than ten. The chain employs TRBV7-2 and TRBJ1-4, with D hard to call. The CDR3 length is 15 residues. Germline CDR1 is SGHTA and CDR2 is FQGNSA. V lost 5 bases to trimming and J lost 0 bases, with 10 bases between them. The CDR3 here is CASSPPGTTNEKLFF. In DNA form, the CDR3 reads TGTGCCAGCAGCCCCCCCGGGACAACTAATGAAAAACTGTTTTTT.

This chain uses TRBV7-9 with TRBJ1-2, with D perhaps matching TRBD1 (5 bases). In germline, CDR1 is SEHNR, CDR2 FQNEAQ (reference sequence). Trimming removed 0 bases from V and 6 bases from J, with 11 bases in between. The CDR3 covers 14 residues. The CDR3 reads CASSLAQGVDGYTF. The CDR3 DNA is TGTGCCAGCAGCTTAGCCCAGGGAGTTGATGGCTACACCTTC. Looking up the rest from reference TRBV7-9 and TRBJ1-2 gives the full variable domain: DTGVSQNPRHKITKRGQNVTFRCDPISEHNRLYWYRQTLGQGPEFLTYFQNEAQLEKSRLLSDRFSAERPKGSFSTLEIQRTEQGDSAMYLCASSLAQGVDGYTFGSGTRLTVV.

The chain links TRBV9 to TRBJ2-1; 11 bases map to TRBD2. V trimming: 3 bases; J trimming: 8 bases; junction bases outside the gene matches: 10. The CDR3 has 16 residues. Germline values: CDR1 SGDLS, CDR2 YYNGEE. This CDR3 is CASSAPLAGGRDEQFF. The CDR3 DNA reads as TGTGCCAGCAGCGCGCCGCTAGCGGGGGGCCGCGATGAGCAGTTCTTC.

There are a few counts of this clonotype. V gene TRBV29-1 combines with J gene TRBJ1-1; D ambiguous. V lost 7 bases to trimming and J lost 5 bases, with 14 bases between them. The CDR3 extends over 12 amino acids. The germline gives CDR1 SQVTM, CDR2 ANQGSEA. For the CDR3, the DNA is TGCAGCGCCCATAGGACGGGGACTGAAGCTTTCTTT. Its protein is CSAHRTGTEAFF.

The V gene is TRBV7-2, the J gene TRBJ2-1; either TRBD1 or TRBD2 may fit D (5 bases each). CDR1 is SGHTA and CDR2 is FQGNSA in the germline V gene. The CDR3 has 15 residues. Deletions cut 6 bases from V and 2 bases from J, with 14 bases between. CDR3 nucleotides: TGTGCCAGCAGTCCCGGGGTGGGACCCTACAATGAGCAGTTCTTC. It specifies CASSPGVGPYNEQFF.

Remarks on this clonotype: A read error is possible here, since a much larger clone lies one base away. V usage is TRBV29-1 and J usage is TRBJ2-7, with TRBD2 matching 8 bases. V lost 1 base, J lost 1 base, and 9 bases stayed unmatched. The CDR3 consists of 16 residues. Germline CDR1 SQVTM, CDR2 ANQGSEA. The CDR3 loop is CSVEVRGDGRSYEQYF. The CDR3 nucleotides read TGCAGCGTTGAAGTGCGGGGGGACGGCCGATCCTACGAGCAGTACTTC.

This chain uses TRBV18 with TRBJ1-1, with 9 bases fitting TRBD1. CDR3 length: 14 amino acids. Germline CDR1 and CDR2: KGHSH and LQKENI. After removal of 3 bases from V and 5 bases from J, the junction contained 4 bases not matched to a gene. In DNA form, the CDR3 reads TGTGCCAGCTCACCCCGGACAGGGGTGACTGAAGCTTTCTTT. It specifies CASSPRTGVTEAFF.

Of note for this clonotype: At one end, the junction sequence differs from germline, possibly due to a read error. The gene calls are TRBV6-5 and TRBJ2-1; either TRBD1 or TRBD2 may supply D (6 bases each). Germline CDR1 MNHEY, CDR2 SVGAGI. The CDR3 runs 16 residues. The DNA of the CDR3 is TGTGTCAGCAGTTCCCCCGGGGGCGGTAGATTCAATGAGCAGTTCTTC. Translating it yields CVSSSPGGGRFNEQFF.

V usage is TRBV15 and J usage is TRBJ2-7; 9 positions agree with TRBD2. J lost 4 bases, V lost 5 bases, and 21 bases had no gene match. The CDR3 spans 19 residues. CDR1 and CDR2 from the germline V gene are LNHNV and YYDKDF (reference sequence). DNA of the CDR3: TGTGCCACCAGCCCTCAGGGAGGATTGACTAGCGGATCCACTTACGAGCAGTACTTC. Protein sequence: CATSPQGGLTSGSTYEQYF. Together with reference TRBV15 and TRBJ2-7, the CDR3 gives the full variable domain: DAMVIQNPRYQVTQFGKPVTLSCSQTLNHNVMYWYQQKSSQAPKLLFHYYDKDFNNEADTPDNFQSRRPNTSFCFLDIRSPGLGDTAMYLCATSPQGGLTSGSTYEQYFGPGTRLTVT.

This clonotype was detected only a few times. V usage is TRBV29-1 and J usage is TRBJ2-3; 7 nucleotides align to TRBD1. There are 14 residues in the CDR3. V was clipped by 6 bases and J by 0 bases; unmatched bases: 6. The germline CDR1 and CDR2 sequences are SQVTM and ANQGSEA. The CDR3 protein is CSVRPGGSTDTQYF. The CDR3 coding sequence is TGCAGCGTCCGACCAGGGGGTAGCACAGATACGCAGTATTTT.

This clonotype was seen a handful of times. V and J are TRBV29-1 and TRBJ1-1; possibly TRBD1 for D (5 bases). CDR1 is SQVTM and CDR2 is ANQGSEA in the germline V gene. Trimming took 5 bases from V and 1 from J, leaving 11 bases between them. CDR3 size: 13 residues. The CDR3 is CSVLEGSNTEAFF. CDR3 in DNA: TGCAGCGTTTTAGAGGGGTCGAACACTGAAGCTTTCTTT.

This clonotype was seen more than once but under ten times. An end of the junction differs from the germline gene, which may be a read error. The chain carries TRBV7-7 and TRBJ2-1; D possibly corresponds to TRBD2 (6 bases). The germline V gene has CDR1 SSHAT and CDR2 FNYEAQ (reference sequence). The CDR3 consists of 16 residues. The CDR3 sequence: CASSLGAGPTHNEQFF. CDR3 in DNA: TGTGCTAGCAGCTTAGGCGCGGGGCCCACCCACAATGAGCAGTTCTTC.